Sequencing of this T cell receptor beta chain was carried out in a study of brain T cells in children with intractable seizures. Study-wide points: Only CDR3 sequence similarity suggested viral specificity, without known HCMV serostatus. Absence of clones before surgery may stem from lower sequencing depth.

The CDR3 has 15 residues. Trimming left V 3 bases short and J 1 base short, with 12 bases between. The germline gives CDR1 LNHDA, CDR2 SQIVND (reference sequence). Regarding time point: blood from clinic visit 5 months post-surgery; TSC patient then seizure free. Sequencing was limited to surgery cases with top T cell transcript signatures in brain tissue. Pre-surgery treatment included at least one anti-epileptic drug. Generated by immunoSEQ multiplex PCR, the TCRdb table keeps only in-frame clones and is missing some. This sample has a few hundred thousand clones, with 93% found just once. With regard to this clone: The antigen remains undetermined.

This clonotype was sampled from a boy younger than two with tuberous sclerosis and intractable seizures. The sample consisted of peripheral blood, taken about 5 months after surgery. The chain joins TRBV19 to TRBJ1-2, with D perhaps matching TRBD1 (5 bases). The CDR3 DNA is TGTGCCAGTAGTATTGGGGCAGGCGATAACTATGGCTACACCTTC. This sequence encodes CASSIGAGDNYGYTF.